What follows describes a single T cell receptor (beta chain). Its matching antigen is unknown. These data belong to a study of blood T cells in healthy people across ages. Findings and caveats of the study: Roughly linear declines in TCR beta diversity per million T cells occurred with age. Diversity estimates drawn from one million T cells were deemed underestimates.

Primed by a sample-barcoded 5' primer and a J-beta primer mix, a second PCR proceeded for about 6 to 11 cycles. TCRdb reanalysed the 5' RACE reads using MiXCR and keeps one entry per CDR3 protein. The profile shows roughly 1,500,000 distinct CDR3 sequences, about 35% of them singletons. This CDR3 is 17 amino acids long. Germline CDR1 and CDR2: SEHNR and FQNEAQ (reference sequence). V lost 5 bases and J lost 1, with 20 bases in between. Caucasian, healthy and from Russia, the donors were aged between roughly 6 and 95. No fewer than 6 micrograms of total RNA were isolated from every sample. The sequenced sample consisted of blood. The sequence came from a woman between 25 and 40 years old in good health. The chain employs TRBV7-9 and TRBJ1-2; D perhaps matches TRBD1 (6 bases). The CDR3 protein is CASSERTVLPGNYGYTF. CDR3 bases: TGTGCCAGCAGCGAAAGGACAGTTCTCCCTGGTAACTATGGCTACACCTTC.